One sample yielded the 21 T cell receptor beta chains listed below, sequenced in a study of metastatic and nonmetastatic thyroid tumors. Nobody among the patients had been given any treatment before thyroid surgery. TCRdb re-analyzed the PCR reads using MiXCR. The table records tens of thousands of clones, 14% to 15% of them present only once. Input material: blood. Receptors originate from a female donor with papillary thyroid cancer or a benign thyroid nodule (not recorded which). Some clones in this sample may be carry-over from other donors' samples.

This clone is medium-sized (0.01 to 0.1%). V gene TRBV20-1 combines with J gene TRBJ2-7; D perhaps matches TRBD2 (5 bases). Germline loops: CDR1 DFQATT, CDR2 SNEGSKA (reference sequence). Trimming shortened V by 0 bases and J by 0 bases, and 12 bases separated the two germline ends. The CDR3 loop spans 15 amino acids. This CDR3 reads CSARETLGSSYEQYF. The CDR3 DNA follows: TGCAGTGCTAGAGAAACTTTGGGGAGCTCCTACGAGCAGTACTTC.

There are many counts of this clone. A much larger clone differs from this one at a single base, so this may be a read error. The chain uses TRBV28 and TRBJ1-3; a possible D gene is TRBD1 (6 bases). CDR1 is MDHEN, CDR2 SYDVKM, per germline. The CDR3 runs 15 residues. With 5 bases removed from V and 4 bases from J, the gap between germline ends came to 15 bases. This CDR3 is CASSQAGVSGNTIYF. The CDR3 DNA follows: TGTGCCAGCAGTCAAGCAGGGGTTTCGGGAAACACCATATATTTT. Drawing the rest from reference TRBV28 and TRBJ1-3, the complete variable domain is DVKVTQSSRYLVKRTGEKVFLECVQDMDHENMFWYRQDPGLGLRLIYFSYDVKMKEKGDIPEGYSVSREKKERFSLILESASTNQTSMYLCASSQAGVSGNTIYFGEGSWLTVV.

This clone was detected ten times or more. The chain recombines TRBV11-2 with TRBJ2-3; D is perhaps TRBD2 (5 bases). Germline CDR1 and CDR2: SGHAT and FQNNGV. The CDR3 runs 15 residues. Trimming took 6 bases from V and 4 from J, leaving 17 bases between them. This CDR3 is CASRLEVGSSDTQYF. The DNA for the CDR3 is TGTGCCAGCAGACTAGAGGTGGGCAGCTCAGATACGCAGTATTTT.

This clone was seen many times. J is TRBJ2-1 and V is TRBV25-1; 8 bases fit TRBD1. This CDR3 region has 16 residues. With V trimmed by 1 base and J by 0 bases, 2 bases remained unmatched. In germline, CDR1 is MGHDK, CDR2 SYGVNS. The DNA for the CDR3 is TGTGCCAGCAGTGAATGGACAGGGTCCTCCTACAATGAGCAGTTCTTC. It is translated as CASSEWTGSSYNEQFF.

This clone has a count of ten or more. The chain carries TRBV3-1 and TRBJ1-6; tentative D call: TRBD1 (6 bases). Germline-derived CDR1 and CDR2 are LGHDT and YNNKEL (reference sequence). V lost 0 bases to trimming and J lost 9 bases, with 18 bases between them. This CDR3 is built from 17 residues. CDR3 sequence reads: CASSQDFRDKITSPLHF. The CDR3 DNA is TGTGCCAGCAGCCAAGATTTCAGGGACAAGATAACTTCACCCCTCCACTTT.

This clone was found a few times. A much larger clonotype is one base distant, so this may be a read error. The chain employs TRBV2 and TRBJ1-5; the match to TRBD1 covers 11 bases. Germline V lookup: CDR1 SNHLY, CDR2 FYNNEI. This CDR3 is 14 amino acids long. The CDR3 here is CASTADRGRQPPRF. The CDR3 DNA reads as TGTGCCAGCACCGCGGACAGGGGGCGTCAGCCCCCGCGCTTT.

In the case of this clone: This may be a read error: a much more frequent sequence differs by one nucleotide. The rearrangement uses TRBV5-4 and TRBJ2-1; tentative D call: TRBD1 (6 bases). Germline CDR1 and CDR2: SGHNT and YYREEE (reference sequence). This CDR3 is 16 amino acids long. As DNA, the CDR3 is TGTGCCAGCAGCTTCGACGGGCAGGGGTCGGACAATGAGCAGTCCTTC. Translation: CASSFDGQGSDNEQSF.

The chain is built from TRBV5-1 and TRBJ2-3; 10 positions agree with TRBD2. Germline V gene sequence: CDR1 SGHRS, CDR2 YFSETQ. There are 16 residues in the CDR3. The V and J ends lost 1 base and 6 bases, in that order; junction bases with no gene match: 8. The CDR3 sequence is CASSLLALAGVDTQYF. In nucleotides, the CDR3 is TGCGCCAGCAGCTTGTTGGCCCTAGCGGGGGTTGATACGCAGTATTTT.

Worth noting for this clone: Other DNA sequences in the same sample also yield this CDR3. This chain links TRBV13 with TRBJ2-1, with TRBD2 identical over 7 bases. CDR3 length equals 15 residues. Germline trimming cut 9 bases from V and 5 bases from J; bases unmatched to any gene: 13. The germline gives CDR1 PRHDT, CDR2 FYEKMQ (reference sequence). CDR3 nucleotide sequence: TGTGCCAGTAGCCGGACTAGTGGGGCTCACAATGAGCAGTTCTTC. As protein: CASSRTSGAHNEQFF.

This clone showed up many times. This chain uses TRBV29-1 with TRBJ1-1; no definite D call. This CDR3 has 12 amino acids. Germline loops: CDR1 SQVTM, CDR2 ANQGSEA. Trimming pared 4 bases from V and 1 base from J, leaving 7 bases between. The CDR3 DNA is TGCAGCGTTGGAGCAGAGAACACTGAAGCTTTCTTT. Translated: CSVGAENTEAFF.

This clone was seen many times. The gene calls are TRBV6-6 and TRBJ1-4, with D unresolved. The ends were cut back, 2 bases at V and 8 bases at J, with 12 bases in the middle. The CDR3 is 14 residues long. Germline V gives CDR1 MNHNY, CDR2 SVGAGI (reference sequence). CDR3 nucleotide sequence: TGTGCCAGCAGTTACGGGCCAGCTATCGAAAAACTGTTTTTT. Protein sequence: CASSYGPAIEKLFF.

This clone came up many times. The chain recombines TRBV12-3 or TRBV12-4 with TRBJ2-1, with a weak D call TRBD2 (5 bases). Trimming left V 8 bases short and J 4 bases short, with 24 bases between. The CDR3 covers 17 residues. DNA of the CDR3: TGTGCCAGCTGCTTAGGGTCGAGCTTCGGGGTTTACAATGAGCAGTTCTTC. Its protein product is CASCLGSSFGVYNEQFF.

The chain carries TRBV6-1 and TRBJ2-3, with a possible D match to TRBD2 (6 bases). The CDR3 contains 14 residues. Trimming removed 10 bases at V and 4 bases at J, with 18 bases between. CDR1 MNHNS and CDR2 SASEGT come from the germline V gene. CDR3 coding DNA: TGTGCCACCGCCGGAGGGGTCGAGGCAGATACGCAGTATTTT. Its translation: CATAGGVEADTQYF.

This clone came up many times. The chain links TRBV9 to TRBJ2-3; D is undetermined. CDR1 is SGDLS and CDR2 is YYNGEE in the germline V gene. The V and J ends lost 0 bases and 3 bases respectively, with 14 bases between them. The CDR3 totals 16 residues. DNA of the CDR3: TGTGCCAGCAGCGTAGTGGGAACCATTCTTACAGATACGCAGTATTTT. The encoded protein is CASSVVGTILTDTQYF.

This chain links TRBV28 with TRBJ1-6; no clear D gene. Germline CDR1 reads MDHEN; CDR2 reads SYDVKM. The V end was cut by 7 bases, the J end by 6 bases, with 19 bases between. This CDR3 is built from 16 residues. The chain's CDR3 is CASTLLEGRLNSPLHF. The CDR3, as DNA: TGTGCCAGCACCCTTTTGGAAGGACGGCTTAATTCACCCCTCCACTTT.

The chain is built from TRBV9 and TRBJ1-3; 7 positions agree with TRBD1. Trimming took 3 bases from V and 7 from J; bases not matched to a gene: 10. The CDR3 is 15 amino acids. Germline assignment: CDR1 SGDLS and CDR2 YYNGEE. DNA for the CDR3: TGTGCCAGCAGCGACGGGACAGACCGTGAGAACACCATATATTTT. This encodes CASSDGTDRENTIYF.

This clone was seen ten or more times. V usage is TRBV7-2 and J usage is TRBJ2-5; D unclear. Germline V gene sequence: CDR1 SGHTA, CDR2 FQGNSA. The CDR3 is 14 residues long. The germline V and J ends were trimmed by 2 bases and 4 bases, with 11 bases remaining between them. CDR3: CASSLTSWGETQYF. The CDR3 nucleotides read TGTGCCAGCAGCTTAACGTCTTGGGGAGAGACCCAGTACTTC.

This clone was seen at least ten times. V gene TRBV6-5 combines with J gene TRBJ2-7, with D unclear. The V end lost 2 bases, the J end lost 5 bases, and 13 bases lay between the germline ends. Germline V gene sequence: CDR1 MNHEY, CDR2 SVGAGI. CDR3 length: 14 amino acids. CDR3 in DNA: TGTGCCAGCAGTTACAGTTTGGGGTTCCACGAGCAGTACTTC. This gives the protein CASSYSLGFHEQYF.

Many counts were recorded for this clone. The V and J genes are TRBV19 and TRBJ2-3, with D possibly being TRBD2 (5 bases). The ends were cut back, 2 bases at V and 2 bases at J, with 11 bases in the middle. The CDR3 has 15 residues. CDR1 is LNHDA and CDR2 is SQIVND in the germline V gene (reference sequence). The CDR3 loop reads CASSITSSATDTQYF. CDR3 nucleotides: TGTGCCAGTAGTATAACGAGTAGCGCCACAGATACGCAGTATTTT.

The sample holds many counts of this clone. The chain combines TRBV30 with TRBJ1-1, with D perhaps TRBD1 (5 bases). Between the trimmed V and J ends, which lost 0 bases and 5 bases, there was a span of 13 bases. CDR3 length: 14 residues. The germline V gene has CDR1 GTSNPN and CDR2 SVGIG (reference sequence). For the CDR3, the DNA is TGTGCCTGGAGTGTACTTCAGGGACGGACTGAAGCTTTCTTT. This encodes CAWSVLQGRTEAFF.

The CDR3: CASRPRSGSQDTQYF. The CDR3 bases are TGTGCCAGCAGACCACGGAGCGGGAGTCAGGATACGCAGTATTTT. The chain uses TRBV11-1 and TRBJ2-3; TRBD2 matches at 8 bases. With 6 bases clipped from V and 6 bases from J, the junction kept 11 bases outside the gene matches. Germline assignment: CDR1 SGHAT and CDR2 FQDESV (reference sequence). This CDR3 has 15 residues.